The present T cell receptor beta chain was sequenced within a study of cytomegalovirus exposure and HLA in healthy donors. The germline CDR1 and CDR2 sequences are SGHTA and FQGNSA. The CDR3 is 14 amino acids. V lost 3 bases and J 0 bases, leaving 8 bases between the germline ends. About this clone: Its antigen is currently unknown.

PCR employed 60 Vbeta and 13 Jbeta primers. In the original workflow: A later analysis counted 65 million to 90 million unique TCR beta chains, around 10 million shared. Measured with immunoSEQ multiplex PCR; TCRdb has only the in-frame clones, and not every one. V, J and clone size were drawn from that table, and D and trimming were deduced from the DNA. The data show 150,000 to 200,000 clones, over 65% seen once. Study outcomes and limitations: Indistinguishable V segments such as TRBV6-2 and TRBV6-3 were excluded. Most sequenced TCRs were rare (though some public TCRs occurred in many donors). Altogether, 160 or so TCR beta chains were recorded as cytomegalovirus-associated.

This clonotype was obtained from a woman in her thirties or forties in good health and CMV-seropositive. The sample taken for sequencing was PBMCs. The chain is built from TRBV7-2 and TRBJ1-1; a weak D match, TRBD1 (6 bases). CDR3 amino acids: CASSFGGMNTEAFF. The CDR3 DNA is TGTGCCAGCAGCTTTGGGGGCATGAACACTGAAGCTTTCTTT.